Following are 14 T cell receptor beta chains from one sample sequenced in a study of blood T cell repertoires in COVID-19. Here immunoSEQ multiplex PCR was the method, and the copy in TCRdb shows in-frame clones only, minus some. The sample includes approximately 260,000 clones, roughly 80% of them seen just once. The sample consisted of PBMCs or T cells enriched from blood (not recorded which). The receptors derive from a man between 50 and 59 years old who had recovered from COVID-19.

CDR3 in amino acids: CASSPRGGGTNEKLFF. CDR3 DNA sequence: TGCGCCAGCAGCCCACGGGGAGGGGGGACTAATGAAAAACTGTTTTTT. The gene calls are TRBV5-1 and TRBJ1-4, with D possibly matching TRBD1 (6 bases). CDR1 is SGHRS, CDR2 YFSETQ, per germline. V was pared by 4 bases and J by 2 bases, with 15 bases between. The CDR3 is 16 residues long.

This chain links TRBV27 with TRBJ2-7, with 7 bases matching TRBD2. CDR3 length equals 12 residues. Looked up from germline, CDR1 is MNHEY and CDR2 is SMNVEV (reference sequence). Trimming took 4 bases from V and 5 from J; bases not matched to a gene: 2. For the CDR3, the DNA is TGTGCCAGCAGTTCGAGCGGGAACGAGCAGTACTTC. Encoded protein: CASSSSGNEQYF.

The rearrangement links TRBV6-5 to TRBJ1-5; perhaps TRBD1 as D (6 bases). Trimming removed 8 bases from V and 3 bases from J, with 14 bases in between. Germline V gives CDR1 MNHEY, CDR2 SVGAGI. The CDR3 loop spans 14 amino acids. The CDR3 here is CASSGDYNNQPQHF. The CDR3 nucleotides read TGTGCCAGCTCAGGGGACTATAACAATCAGCCCCAGCATTTT.

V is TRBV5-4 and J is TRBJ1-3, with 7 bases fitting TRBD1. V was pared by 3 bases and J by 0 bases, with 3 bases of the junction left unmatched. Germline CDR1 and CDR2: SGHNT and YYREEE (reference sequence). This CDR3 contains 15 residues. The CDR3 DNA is TGTGCCAGCAGCTCACAGGGGTACTCTGGAAACACCATATATTTT. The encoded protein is CASSSQGYSGNTIYF.

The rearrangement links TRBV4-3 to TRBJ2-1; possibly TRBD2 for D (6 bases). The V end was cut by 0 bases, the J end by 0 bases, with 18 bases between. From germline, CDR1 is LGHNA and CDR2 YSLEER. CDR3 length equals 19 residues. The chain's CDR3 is CASSQDPPGLHFSYNEQFF. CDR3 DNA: TGCGCCAGCAGCCAAGATCCCCCGGGACTTCACTTCTCCTACAATGAGCAGTTCTTC.

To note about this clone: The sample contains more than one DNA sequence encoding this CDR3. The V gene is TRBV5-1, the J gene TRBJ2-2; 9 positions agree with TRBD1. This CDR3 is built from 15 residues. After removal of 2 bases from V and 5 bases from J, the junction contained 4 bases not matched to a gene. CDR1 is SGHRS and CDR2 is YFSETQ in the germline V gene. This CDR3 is CASSFAGQGTGELFF. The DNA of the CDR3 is TGCGCCAGCAGCTTCGCGGGACAGGGTACCGGGGAGCTGTTTTTT. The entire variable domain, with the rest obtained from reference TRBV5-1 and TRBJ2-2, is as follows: KAGVTQTPRYLIKTRGQQVTLSCSPISGHRSVSWYQQTPGQGLQFLFEYFSETQRNKGNFPGRFSGRQFSNSRSEMNVSTLELGDSALYLCASSFAGQGTGELFFGEGSRLTVL.

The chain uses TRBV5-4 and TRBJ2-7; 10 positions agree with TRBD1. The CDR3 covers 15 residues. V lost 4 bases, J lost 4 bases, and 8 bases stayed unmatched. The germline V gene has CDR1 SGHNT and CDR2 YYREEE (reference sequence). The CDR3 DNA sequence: TGTGCCAGCAGCCCGAGCCGGGACAGGGGATACGAGCAGTACTTC. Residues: CASSPSRDRGYEQYF.

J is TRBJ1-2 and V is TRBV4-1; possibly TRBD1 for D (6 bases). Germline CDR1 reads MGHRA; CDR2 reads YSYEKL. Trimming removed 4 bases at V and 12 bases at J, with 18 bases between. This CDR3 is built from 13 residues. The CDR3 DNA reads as TGCGCCAGCAGCCCTCAGGGGCGCGTGTTAGACACCTTC. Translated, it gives CASSPQGRVLDTF.

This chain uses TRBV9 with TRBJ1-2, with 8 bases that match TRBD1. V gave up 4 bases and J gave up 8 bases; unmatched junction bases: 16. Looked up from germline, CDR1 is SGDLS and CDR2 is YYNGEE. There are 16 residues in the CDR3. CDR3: CASSPQPGQAFGGYTF. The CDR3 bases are TGTGCCAGCAGCCCCCAGCCGGGACAGGCCTTCGGGGGCTACACCTTC.

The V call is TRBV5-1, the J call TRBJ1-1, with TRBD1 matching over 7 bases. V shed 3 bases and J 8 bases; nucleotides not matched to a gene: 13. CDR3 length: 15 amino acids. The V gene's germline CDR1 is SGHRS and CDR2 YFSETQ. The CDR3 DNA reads TGCGCCAGCAGCTGGGACCGACAGGGAGGAGCGGAAGCTTTCTTT. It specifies CASSWDRQGGAEAFF.

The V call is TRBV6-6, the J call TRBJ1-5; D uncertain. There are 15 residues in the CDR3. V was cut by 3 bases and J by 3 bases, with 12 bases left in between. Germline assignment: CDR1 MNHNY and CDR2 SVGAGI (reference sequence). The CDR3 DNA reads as TGTGCCAGCAGTTATTCGGACTATACCAATCAGCCCCAGCATTTT. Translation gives CASSYSDYTNQPQHF.

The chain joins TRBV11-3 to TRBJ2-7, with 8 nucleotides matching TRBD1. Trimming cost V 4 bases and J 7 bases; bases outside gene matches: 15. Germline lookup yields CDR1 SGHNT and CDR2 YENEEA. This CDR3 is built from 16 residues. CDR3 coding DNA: TGTGCCAGCAGCTCCGACCCTACAGGGGGAAGGGGGGAGCAGTACTTC. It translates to CASSSDPTGGRGEQYF.

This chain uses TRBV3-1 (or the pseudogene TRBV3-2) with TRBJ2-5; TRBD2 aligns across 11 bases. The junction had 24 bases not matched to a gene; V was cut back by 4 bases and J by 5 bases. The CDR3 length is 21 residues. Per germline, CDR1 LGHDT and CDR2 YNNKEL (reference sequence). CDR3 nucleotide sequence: TGTGCCAGCAGCCCTCAAATGACTAGCGGGAAGGTCATGGGACCGCCGGAGACCCAGTACTTC. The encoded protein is CASSPQMTSGKVMGPPETQYF.

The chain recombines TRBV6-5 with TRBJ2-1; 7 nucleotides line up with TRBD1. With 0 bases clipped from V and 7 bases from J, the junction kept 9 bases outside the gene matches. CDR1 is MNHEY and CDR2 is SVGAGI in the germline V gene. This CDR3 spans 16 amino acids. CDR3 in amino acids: CASSYSRQGRGNEQFF. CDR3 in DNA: TGTGCCAGCAGTTACTCAAGACAGGGACGAGGGAATGAGCAGTTCTTC.